The 5 T cell receptor beta chains given below trace back to one sample, sequenced in a study of siplizumab effects on memory and regulatory T cells. Sequenced by immunoSEQ multiplex PCR; TCRdb stores in-frame clones only, minus some. The table lists around 100,000 clones, 94% of them singletons. Specimen: non-Treg CD4+ T cells sorted from blood. Every receptor here comes from a human donor in good health.

V and J are TRBV29-1 and TRBJ2-3; D possibly uses TRBD1 or TRBD2 (5 bases each). CDR3 length: 14 residues. Germline-derived CDR1 and CDR2 are SQVTM and ANQGSEA. V lost 4 bases and J lost 0, with 11 bases in between. As DNA, the CDR3 is TGCAGCGTTGTGGGGACCTCTAGCACAGATACGCAGTATTTT. Its translation: CSVVGTSSTDTQYF.

This clone was observed once. This chain connects TRBV7-3 to TRBJ2-6; D ambiguous. V was trimmed by 5 bases and J by 3 bases, leaving 20 bases between them. This CDR3 is built from 18 residues. Germline-derived CDR1 and CDR2 are SGHTA and FQGTGA. CDR3 bases: TGTGCCAGCAGCCCCCGACCGACAAAAAACCTTGGGGCCAACGTCCTGACTTTC. Encoded protein: CASSPRPTKNLGANVLTF.

The chain employs TRBV19 and TRBJ2-1; 8 bases match TRBD2. CDR1 and CDR2 from the germline V gene are LNHDA and SQIVND (reference sequence). The CDR3 is 14 residues long. The V gene end was trimmed by 8 bases and the J gene end by 8 bases; junction bases not matched to a gene: 11. CDR3 region: CASGRTSTLDEQFF. The CDR3 DNA reads TGTGCCAGTGGACGGACTAGCACCCTAGATGAGCAGTTCTTC.

The chain is built from TRBV28 and TRBJ2-5, with TRBD2 as a possible D gene (6 bases). Germline values: CDR1 MDHEN, CDR2 SYDVKM. V dropped 6 bases and J dropped 4 bases, with 18 bases sitting between them. The CDR3 has 15 amino acids. The CDR3 DNA reads TGTGCCAGCAGCCCGCTTCGGGGGACTCGAGAGACCCAGTACTTC. It yields the protein CASSPLRGTRETQYF.

The J gene is TRBJ1-4, the V gene TRBV6-6; D ambiguous. The CDR3 contains 16 residues. Trimming shortened V by 0 bases and J by 2 bases, and 10 bases separated the two germline ends. Germline V lookup: CDR1 MNHNY, CDR2 SVGAGI (reference sequence). The CDR3 bases are TGTGCCAGCAGTTACTCGAATGTTCGGACTAATGAAAAACTGTTTTTT. Residues: CASSYSNVRTNEKLFF.